The entry below describes one T cell receptor beta chain. The replicate PCRs on unsorted PBMC were given approximately 0.3 ug DNA, which is 27,000 or so T cell genomes. Authors' analysis steps: Filtering differed since immunoSEQ provided only junctions, with no quality scores. Some clones are missing from TCRdb's copy, which holds only in-frame ones; the method was immunoSEQ multiplex PCR. That table gives V, J and clone size, and the DNA gave D and trimming. The repertoire consists of 450,000 to 600,000 clones, with 79% occurring once and the leading ten covering over 10%. The data originate from a study of shared clonotypes between healthy human individuals. CDR1 is LNHDA, CDR2 SQIVND, per germline (reference sequence). V lost 3 bases to trimming and J lost 6 bases, with 16 bases between them. The CDR3 extends over 15 amino acids.

The receptor was isolated from a woman in her forties in good health. Some clones in this sample may be carry-over from other donors' samples. This chain links TRBV19 with TRBJ2-3; D unresolved. Sequencing was carried out using PBMCs. CDR3 DNA: TGTGCCAGTAGTATCACCCGGGCGCCGGAGGATACGCAGTATTTT. It is translated as CASSITRAPEDTQYF.